The clone carrying this TCR beta chain was observed at least ten times. The sequenced template was RNA, covering the TCR beta CDR3 region. A first-round RT-PCR used HTBI primers, followed by a second-round multiplex PCR. Via MiXCR, TCRdb re-called the multiplex PCR reads, giving one row per CDR3 protein. The sample has around 600,000 distinct CDR3 sequences, about two fifths seen once. This sample stems from a study of Graves' ophthalmopathy and Graves' hyperthyroidism. This CDR3 region has 12 residues. Germline V gene sequence: CDR1 LNHDA, CDR2 SQIVND (reference sequence). Trimming pared 6 bases from V and 6 bases from J, leaving 11 bases between.

Sequencing input: peripheral blood. The origin of this receptor is an adult man with Graves' ophthalmopathy. The chain combines TRBV19 with TRBJ1-1, with D possibly being TRBD1 (6 bases). CDR3 DNA: TGTGCCAGTAGCGAGGAGGGGGCTGAAGCTTTCTTT. Protein sequence: CASSEEGAEAFF.